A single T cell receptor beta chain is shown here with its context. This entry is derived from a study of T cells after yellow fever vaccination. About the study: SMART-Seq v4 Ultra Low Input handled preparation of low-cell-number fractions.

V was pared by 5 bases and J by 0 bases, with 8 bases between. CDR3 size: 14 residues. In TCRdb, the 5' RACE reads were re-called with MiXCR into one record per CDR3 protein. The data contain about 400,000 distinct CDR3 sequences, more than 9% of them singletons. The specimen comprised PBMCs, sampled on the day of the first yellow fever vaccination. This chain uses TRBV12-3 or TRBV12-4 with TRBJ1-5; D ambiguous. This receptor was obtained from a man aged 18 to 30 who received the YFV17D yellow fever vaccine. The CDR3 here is CASSTAYSNQPQHF. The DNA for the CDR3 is TGTGCCAGCAGTACAGCCTATAGCAATCAGCCCCAGCATTTT.